The 2 T cell receptor beta chains below come from one sample, sequenced in a study of CD8 T cells in Susac syndrome. Random-hexamer reverse transcription was applied to about 0.45 to 1 ug RNA. From the immunoSEQ multiplex PCR reads, TCRdb called clonotypes with MiXCR, one entry per CDR3 protein. The sample gives about 130,000 distinct CDR3 sequences, around 94% of which show up once; around 0.12% is in the top ten. Sequenced: CD4+ T cells from PBMCs. The source is a human donor with multiple sclerosis.

The V and J genes are TRBV20-1 and TRBJ2-3; 8 bases fit TRBD2. The V gene end was trimmed by 6 bases and the J gene end by 2 bases; junction bases not matched to a gene: 7. Germline V gene sequence: CDR1 DFQATT, CDR2 SNEGSKA (reference sequence). The CDR3 sequence is 14 residues long. CDR3 DNA sequence: TGCAGTGCGCCCAGCGGGGGATTCACAGATACGCAGTATTTT. This encodes CSAPSGGFTDTQYF.

The rearrangement links TRBV20-1 to TRBJ2-1, with D hard to call. The CDR3 sequence is 12 residues long. V dropped 1 base and J dropped 9 bases, with 10 bases sitting between them. Per germline, CDR1 DFQATT and CDR2 SNEGSKA (reference sequence). CDR3 protein: CSARVGPGEQFF. In DNA, the CDR3 is TGCAGTGCTAGAGTTGGCCCCGGTGAGCAGTTCTTC.